The 26 T cell receptor beta chains below come from one sample, sequenced in a study of blood T cell repertoires in COVID-19. Method: immunoSEQ multiplex PCR; TCRdb's copy keeps in-frame clones and lacks some. The table lists approximately 100,000 clones, more than 75% of them singletons. Sequencing was carried out using peripheral blood. The receptor set was obtained from a human donor in a cohort sampled during active COVID-19.

The V gene is TRBV2, the J gene TRBJ2-2; 11 bases agree with TRBD2. The CDR3 covers 16 residues. Germline V gene data show CDR1 as SNHLY and CDR2 as FYNNEI. Trimming took 1 base from V and 6 from J; bases not matched to a gene: 4. This CDR3 is CASSEVLAGAAGELFF. The CDR3 coding sequence is TGTGCCAGCAGTGAAGTACTAGCGGGGGCCGCCGGGGAGCTGTTTTTT.

V and J are TRBV28 and TRBJ1-5, with D possibly TRBD1 on 5 matching bases. CDR1 is MDHEN, CDR2 SYDVKM, per germline. The CDR3 loop spans 14 amino acids. Trimming took off 5 bases at V and 5 bases at J, with 13 bases between the two ends. The CDR3 DNA reads TGTGCCAGCAGTCCGGCAGGGAATGATCAGCCCCAGCATTTT. Amino acids: CASSPAGNDQPQHF.

This chain connects TRBV5-1 to TRBJ1-2; perhaps TRBD1 as D (6 bases). The CDR3 sequence is 14 residues long. The germline CDR1 and CDR2 sequences are SGHRS and YFSETQ. The germline V and J ends were trimmed by 0 bases and 6 bases, with 12 bases remaining between them. This chain's CDR3 is CASSLATGAHGYTF. CDR3 nucleotide sequence: TGCGCCAGCAGCTTGGCGACAGGCGCCCATGGCTACACCTTC.

In this sample, this clone turned up a few times. V is TRBV19 and J is TRBJ2-2, with 9 bases identical to TRBD1. This CDR3 has 16 residues. V was clipped by 7 bases and J by 1 base; unmatched bases: 7. Germline V gene lookup returns CDR1 LNHDA and CDR2 SQIVND (reference sequence). The CDR3 sequence is CASTIGTGKNTGELFF. The CDR3, as DNA: TGTGCCAGTACCATTGGGACAGGGAAGAACACCGGGGAGCTGTTTTTT.

The chain links TRBV3-1 (or the pseudogene TRBV3-2) to TRBJ1-2; a possible D gene is TRBD1 (5 bases). Germline values: CDR1 LGHDT, CDR2 YNNKEL (reference sequence). CDR3 length: 14 amino acids. Trimming left V 4 bases short and J 4 bases short, with 13 bases between. This CDR3 reads CASSPGPGGYGYTF. CDR3 sequence (DNA): TGTGCCAGCAGCCCAGGGCCGGGGGGCTATGGCTACACCTTC.

V is TRBV7-9 and J is TRBJ1-1; D is undetermined. CDR1 and CDR2 (germline): SEHNR, FQNEAQ (reference sequence). With 2 bases removed from V and 3 bases from J, the gap between germline ends came to 7 bases. The CDR3 consists of 13 residues. CDR3 region: CASSLPPDTEAFF. CDR3 in DNA: TGTGCCAGCAGCTTACCCCCAGACACTGAAGCTTTCTTT.

This clone was observed once. The chain uses TRBV28 and TRBJ1-6, with 10 bases aligning to TRBD1. Trimming removed 3 bases from V and 10 bases from J; junction bases left unmatched: 3. CDR3 length equals 14 residues. In germline, CDR1 is MDHEN, CDR2 SYDVKM. CDR3 coding DNA: TGTGCCAGCAGTTTGGGACAGGGGAAATCACCCCTCCACTTT. Translated, it gives CASSLGQGKSPLHF.

The V gene is TRBV29-1, the J gene TRBJ1-5; 9 nucleotides match TRBD1. Germline lookup yields CDR1 SQVTM and CDR2 ANQGSEA. The V gene end was trimmed by 6 bases and the J gene end by 6 bases; junction bases not matched to a gene: 12. The CDR3 is made up of 15 amino acids. The CDR3 DNA is TGCAGCGTCGCCTCCGGGACAGGGTCCGGTCAGCCCCAGCATTTT. Translated, it gives CSVASGTGSGQPQHF.

V is TRBV19 and J is TRBJ1-6; 10 bases are shared with TRBD1. Germline trimming cut 1 base from V and 10 bases from J; bases unmatched to any gene: 10. From germline, CDR1 is LNHDA and CDR2 SQIVND (reference sequence). This CDR3 contains 17 residues. CDR3 nucleotide sequence: TGTGCCAGTAGTATAGCCAGCCGGGACAGGGGAGGGTCACCCCTCCACTTT. This codes for CASSIASRDRGGSPLHF.

This chain links TRBV9 with TRBJ1-1; 7 positions match TRBD1. The CDR3 consists of 15 residues. Germline values: CDR1 SGDLS, CDR2 YYNGEE. V lost 1 base to trimming and J lost 1 base; unmatched junction nucleotides: 4. The CDR3 loop reads CASSVRTGGNTEAFF. The CDR3 DNA sequence: TGTGCCAGCAGCGTACGGACAGGAGGGAACACTGAAGCTTTCTTT.

This clone came up a few times. CDR3 sequence: CASSSQGRNSPLHF. DNA for the CDR3: TGTGCCAGCAGCTCACAGGGTAGGAATTCACCCCTCCACTTT. This sequence joins TRBV5-6 and TRBJ1-6; perhaps TRBD1 as D (6 bases). The germline V and J ends were trimmed by 3 bases and 7 bases, with 11 bases remaining between them. CDR1 and CDR2 from the germline V gene are SGHDT and YYEEEE. CDR3 length: 14 residues.

The chain carries TRBV20-1 and TRBJ2-3; 10 bases align to TRBD2. Unmatched junction bases numbered 6, after V lost 3 bases and J lost 3 bases. Germline assignment: CDR1 DFQATT and CDR2 SNEGSKA (reference sequence). The CDR3 has 15 amino acids. The CDR3 protein is CSASPAGGLTDTQYF. The DNA of the CDR3 is TGCAGTGCTAGTCCAGCGGGGGGGCTGACAGATACGCAGTATTTT.

The CDR3 protein is CASSSLGGVETQYF. CDR3 bases: TGTGCCAGCAGCTCCTTGGGGGGGGTAGAGACCCAGTACTTC. This chain uses TRBV7-2 with TRBJ2-5, with TRBD2 identical over 7 bases. V lost 4 bases and J lost 4; bases outside the gene matches: 6. Germline values: CDR1 SGHTA, CDR2 FQGNSA. The CDR3 is made up of 14 amino acids.

This clone was counted a few times. V is TRBV7-3 and J is TRBJ2-1; 8 bases agree with TRBD2. In germline, CDR1 is SGHTA, CDR2 FQGTGA. The CDR3 totals 16 residues. J was trimmed by 4 bases and V by 5 bases; bases with no gene match: 10. The CDR3 protein is CASSAYGASGYNEQFF. In nucleotides, the CDR3 is TGTGCCAGCAGCGCCTATGGGGCTAGCGGGTACAATGAGCAGTTCTTC.

This sequence joins TRBV19 and TRBJ1-1, with TRBD1 as a possible D gene (5 bases). Trimming removed 6 bases from V and 10 bases from J, with 9 bases in between. Germline-derived CDR1 and CDR2 are LNHDA and SQIVND (reference sequence). There are 10 residues in the CDR3. CDR3 residues: CASRGGAAFF. DNA for the CDR3: TGTGCCAGTAGGGGGGGTGCAGCTTTCTTT.

This chain connects TRBV5-1 to TRBJ2-1; 12 bases line up with TRBD2. This CDR3 has 16 residues. Germline V CDR1 and CDR2: SGHRS, YFSETQ. Trimming removed 1 base from V and 9 bases from J; junction bases left unmatched: 8. CDR3 in DNA: TGCGCCAGCAGCTTGCTAGCGGGGGGGCCGCGGGGTGAGCAGTTCTTC. It codes for CASSLLAGGPRGEQFF.

The chain couples TRBV5-6 to TRBJ1-5; no firm D call. This CDR3 is built from 14 residues. V dropped 2 bases and J dropped 2 bases, with 8 bases sitting between them. Per the germline V gene, CDR1 is SGHDT and CDR2 is YYEEEE. The CDR3 is CASSLAVGNQPQHF. The DNA for the CDR3 is TGTGCCAGCAGCTTAGCGGTGGGCAATCAGCCCCAGCATTTT. Variable domain in full (rest from reference TRBV5-6 and TRBJ1-5): DAGVTQSPTHLIKTRGQQVTLRCSPKSGHDTVSWYQQALGQGPQFIFQYYEEEERQRGNFPDRFSGHQFPNYSSELNVNALLLGDSALYLCASSLAVGNQPQHFGDGTRLSIL.

The chain carries TRBV27 and TRBJ2-7; tentatively, D is TRBD2 (7 bases). Germline CDR1 and CDR2: MNHEY and SMNVEV (reference sequence). V was shortened by 5 bases and J by 1 base, with 18 bases between the two germline ends. The CDR3 is 16 amino acids. The CDR3 DNA reads TGTGCCAGCAGTCGAGGAGGGGAGGGACATTCCTACGAGCAGTACTTC. This encodes CASSRGGEGHSYEQYF.

The rearrangement uses TRBV9 and TRBJ1-4, with 7 bases fitting TRBD1. The CDR3 length is 16 residues. The V segment lost 4 bases and the J segment 3 bases; nucleotides outside the gene matches: 9. The V gene's germline CDR1 is SGDLS and CDR2 YYNGEE. The CDR3 spells CASSPGTVAANEKLFF. For the CDR3, the DNA is TGTGCCAGCAGCCCAGGGACAGTCGCGGCTAATGAAAAACTGTTTTTT.

The chain is built from TRBV7-6 and TRBJ2-1, with 9 bases identical to TRBD2. J lost 9 bases, V lost 2 bases, and 5 bases had no gene match. Germline CDR1 reads SGHVS; CDR2 reads FNYEAQ. This CDR3 is built from 14 residues. The CDR3 is CASSLSAGGAEQFF. As DNA, the CDR3 is TGTGCCAGCAGCTTATCGGCGGGGGGGGCTGAGCAGTTCTTC.

The chain carries TRBV24-1 and TRBJ2-1; perhaps TRBD1 as D (6 bases). Germline V lookup: CDR1 KGHDR, CDR2 SFDVKD. V was cut by 5 bases and J by 0 bases, with 10 bases left in between. The CDR3 is made up of 15 amino acids. In nucleotides, the CDR3 is TGTGCCACCAGTGGAGGGGGAAGCTCCTACAATGAGCAGTTCTTC. Translating gives CATSGGGSSYNEQFF.

This chain links TRBV30 with TRBJ1-5; TRBD1 is a possible D gene (6 bases). Germline V CDR1 and CDR2: GTSNPN, SVGIG (reference sequence). The CDR3 is made up of 15 amino acids. V lost 0 bases and J 7 bases, leaving 16 bases between the germline ends. DNA for the CDR3: TGTGCCTGGAGTGTACCCAACAGGGAACACCAGCCCCAGCATTTT. Translated, it gives CAWSVPNREHQPQHF.

The chain uses TRBV15 and TRBJ1-2, with D tentatively TRBD1 (6 bases). Germline V CDR1 and CDR2: LNHNV, YYDKDF (reference sequence). Trimming cost V 0 bases and J 8 bases, with 13 bases left between them. The CDR3 has 14 residues. This chain's CDR3 is CATSRDNGGRGYTF. The CDR3 DNA sequence: TGTGCCACCAGCAGAGATAATGGGGGCCGCGGCTACACCTTC. The entire variable domain, with the rest obtained from reference TRBV15 and TRBJ1-2, is as follows: DAMVIQNPRYQVTQFGKPVTLSCSQTLNHNVMYWYQQKSSQAPKLLFHYYDKDFNNEADTPDNFQSRRPNTSFCFLDIRSPGLGDTAMYLCATSRDNGGRGYTFGSGTRLTVV.

The CDR3 DNA is TGTGCCAGCACCACCGTGAGCAACGCTTTCTTT. Translating gives CASTTVSNAFF. The chain joins TRBV6-5 to TRBJ1-1, with D uncertain. The CDR3 spans 11 residues. Germline V gives CDR1 MNHEY, CDR2 SVGAGI. Trimming left V 7 bases short and J 11 bases short, with 14 bases between.

This rearrangement joins TRBV5-1 to TRBJ2-3; D may be TRBD2 (6 bases). The CDR3 has 14 amino acids. Germline values: CDR1 SGHRS, CDR2 YFSETQ. Between the trimmed V and J ends, which lost 4 bases and 4 bases, there was a span of 13 bases. As DNA, the CDR3 is TGCGCCAGCAGCGCTCCGGAGGGCGCAGATACGCAGTATTTT. Protein sequence: CASSAPEGADTQYF.

The table lists this clone with a few counts. J is TRBJ1-4 and V is TRBV7-9, with D tentatively TRBD1 (5 bases). Trimming removed 1 base from V and 3 bases from J, with 9 bases in between. The CDR3 extends over 15 amino acids. Germline values: CDR1 SEHNR, CDR2 FQNEAQ (reference sequence). DNA for the CDR3: TGTGCCAGCAGCTTAGATCCGGGGGCTAATGAAAAACTGTTTTTT. Translated, it gives CASSLDPGANEKLFF.